This T cell receptor (beta chain) originates from a study of blood T cell repertoires in COVID-19. Whole-study context: Both acute and convalescent COVID-19 samples were obtained from the United States, Italy and Spain. The analysed material was cDNA or gDNA that came from T cells, B-cell-depleted T cells, or PBMCs.

As originally analysed: Estimation of nucleated cell counts was performed using reference gene primer amplification. Only in-frame clones appear in the TCRdb table, and some are missing; sequencing was by immunoSEQ multiplex PCR. V and J calls and clone size are as listed in that table; D and trimming were resolved from the DNA. Among tens of thousands of clones, less than 85% were seen once, and the ten largest hold more than 8%. The germline gives CDR1 MDHEN, CDR2 SYDVKM. Trimming pared 7 bases from V and 2 bases from J, leaving 10 bases between. The CDR3 is 13 residues long. Sequenced: peripheral blood. The receptor's source is a human donor in a cohort sampled during active COVID-19. The chain recombines TRBV28 with TRBJ2-3, with D uncertain. This CDR3 reads CASISSNTDTQYF. The CDR3 nucleotides read TGTGCCAGCATATCGAGCAACACAGATACGCAGTATTTT.